This TCR beta chain was captured by sequencing in a study of CD8 T cells in Susac syndrome. General observations from the study: Within Susac syndrome CD4+ T cell repertoires, clonal expansion was not evident.

This CDR3 has 15 residues. V was trimmed by 6 bases and J by 9 bases, leaving 21 bases between them. Germline V CDR1 and CDR2: SEHNR, FQNEAQ (reference sequence). RNA totalling roughly 0.5 to 1 ug underwent reverse transcription with random hexamers. Amplification of TCR beta CDR3 by immunoSEQ multiplex PCR spanned 54 Vbeta and 13 Jbeta. TCRdb reprocessed the immunoSEQ multiplex PCR reads via MiXCR and lists one record per CDR3 protein. The profile shows 240,000 or so distinct CDR3 sequences, 90% to 96% of them singletons. TEMRA cells were FACS-enriched, unlike CD8+ and CD4+ T cells, which were negatively isolated. Details on this clonotype: As yet, its antigen is unknown.

This chain uses TRBV7-9 with TRBJ2-1, with a tentative D call TRBD2 (6 bases). The sequencing input was CD4+ T cells from PBMCs. The receptor's source is a human donor with Susac syndrome. The CDR3 spells CASSFKETPGSEQFF. In nucleotides, the CDR3 is TGTGCCAGCAGTTTTAAGGAAACTCCCGGGAGTGAGCAGTTCTTC.